This entry is about one T cell receptor (beta chain). This specimen comes from a study of blood T cell repertoires in COVID-19. Turning to the study itself: Researchers got acute and convalescent COVID-19 samples from the United States, Italy and Spain.

Source study methods: Estimation of nucleated cell counts was performed using reference gene primer amplification. The assay was immunoSEQ multiplex PCR, and TCRdb's table has in-frame clones only and misses some. D and trimming were read from the DNA, whereas the V and J calls and clone size are those reported in that table. The repertoire has 150,000 to 200,000 clones, about 93% of them found once; the top ten carry over 3.5%. Trimming removed 4 bases at V and 3 bases at J, with 10 bases between. CDR3 length equals 13 residues. Looked up from germline, CDR1 is MNHEY and CDR2 is SVGEGT. The chain has TRBV6-2 or TRBV6-3 and TRBJ2-7, with a possible D match to TRBD2 (6 bases). Source material: peripheral blood. This clonotype originated in a woman in her fifties or sixties with acute or convalescent COVID-19. This CDR3 reads CASSLGGDYEQYF. The CDR3 DNA is TGTGCCAGCAGTTTAGGCGGGGACTACGAGCAGTACTTC.